Presented here are 27 T cell receptor beta chains from one specimen sequenced in a study of CXCR3-negative and CXCR3-positive naive CD8 T cells. All TRB cDNA libraries came from 5' RACE performed with UMI labels. TCRdb reanalyzed the 5' RACE reads and collapses them to one entry per CDR3 protein, without DNA. Its table lists 20,000 to 30,000 distinct CDR3 sequences. The sequencing input was naive CXCR3- CD8+ T cells from blood. Subset of the sample: CD45RO-CCR7+CD27+CD95- naive CD8+ T cells lacking CXCR3 (TNR3-). The source is a human donor in good health. Some clones in this sample may be carry-over from other donors' samples.

This chain uses TRBV5-1 with TRBJ1-1. The CDR3 runs to 13 residues. Looked up from germline, CDR1 is SGHRS and CDR2 is YFSETQ. CDR3 region: CASSDRMGTEAFF.

The chain uses TRBV7-9 and TRBJ1-1. The CDR3 runs to 14 residues. CDR1 and CDR2 from the germline V gene are SEHNR and FQNEAQ (reference sequence). Here the CDR3 reads CASSLVTQNTEAFF.

The gene calls are TRBV25-1 and TRBJ1-5. This CDR3 contains 19 residues. The germline gives CDR1 MGHDK, CDR2 SYGVNS. The CDR3 is CASTSYLGFALTNNQPQHF.

V usage is TRBV18 and J usage is TRBJ2-7; TCRdb's D call, TRBD1, is unchecked because there is no DNA. The CDR3 runs 21 residues. The germline V gene encodes CDR1 KGHSH and CDR2 LQKENI. The chain's CDR3 is CASSPFFIPGQRITDSYEQYF.

V usage is TRBV7-3 and J usage is TRBJ2-3; TCRdb outputs TRBD1, but without DNA this stays unchecked. Germline loops: CDR1 SGHTA, CDR2 FQGTGA. The CDR3 runs 13 residues. CDR3 sequence: CASSRTGTDTQYF.

Measured by frequency, this clonotype is medium-sized (0.01 to 0.1%). The chain combines TRBV6-4 with TRBJ2-2; TCRdb's D gene call, TRBD1, goes unchecked for lack of DNA. The CDR3 totals 16 residues. Looked up from germline, CDR1 is MRHNA and CDR2 is SNTAGT. This chain's CDR3 is CASTPEAGGNTGELFF.

The chain is built from TRBV6-5 and TRBJ2-7; the D gene TCRdb calls, TRBD1, cannot be checked with no DNA. The CDR3 loop spans 11 amino acids. CDR1 is MNHEY, CDR2 SVGAGI, per germline. CDR3 sequence reads: CASRTGYEQYF.

The chain has TRBV20-1 and TRBJ2-5. The germline V gene has CDR1 DFQATT and CDR2 SNEGSKA (reference sequence). This CDR3 has 13 residues. CDR3 sequence: CSATTMYQETQYF.

V is TRBV7-8 and J is TRBJ2-3. Germline V CDR1 and CDR2: SGHVS, FQNEAQ. This CDR3 contains 12 residues. Here the CDR3 reads CASRSITDTQYF.

This rearrangement joins TRBV7-2 to TRBJ2-3; the TCRdb call, TRBD1, lacks DNA for checking. The CDR3 length is 15 residues. Per the germline V gene, CDR1 is SGHTA and CDR2 is FQGNSA. CDR3: CASSTTEWGTDTQYF.

CDR3 residues: CSARGLAGINYGYTF. V is TRBV20-1 and J is TRBJ1-2. The CDR3 contains 15 residues. The V gene's germline CDR1 is DFQATT and CDR2 SNEGSKA (reference sequence).

The CDR3 is CSVELLAGETYEQYF. The V gene is TRBV29-1, the J gene TRBJ2-7; TCRdb designates TRBD2, a call that cannot be tested without DNA. Per the germline V gene, CDR1 is SQVTM and CDR2 is ANQGSEA. This CDR3 is built from 15 residues.

This clonotype registers medium-sized by frequency. The J gene is TRBJ2-5, the V gene TRBV28; TCRdb gives TRBD1 as the D gene, but with no DNA this cannot be confirmed. Germline-derived CDR1 and CDR2 are MDHEN and SYDVKM. The CDR3 loop spans 16 amino acids. The CDR3: CASSYRTGGGLETQYF.

The chain has TRBV5-5 and TRBJ2-1. The CDR3 sequence is 13 residues long. Germline CDR1 and CDR2: SGHKS and YYEKEE (reference sequence). CDR3: CASSLVDYNEQFF.

The rearrangement uses TRBV2 and TRBJ2-3; checking the TCRdb D call of TRBD1 is not possible without DNA. In germline, CDR1 is SNHLY, CDR2 FYNNEI. The CDR3 loop spans 15 amino acids. This CDR3 reads CASSDNWDSTDTQYF.

The rearrangement uses TRBV11-3 and TRBJ2-1; TCRdb's assignment of TRBD1 cannot be checked, as there is no DNA. The V gene's germline CDR1 is SGHNT and CDR2 YENEEA. The CDR3 extends over 15 amino acids. CDR3 residues: CASSSKGGFFNEQFF.

The genes are TRBV14 and TRBJ1-4. Germline loops: CDR1 SGHDN, CDR2 FVKESK. The CDR3 spans 14 residues. The CDR3 here is CASSLDATNEKLFF.

The V and J genes are TRBV29-1 and TRBJ2-5; absent DNA, TCRdb's TRBD1 call cannot be checked. Germline CDR1 is SQVTM and CDR2 is ANQGSEA. This CDR3 has 13 amino acids. CDR3 loop: CSVEDSGGETQYF.

The V call is TRBV6-5, the J call TRBJ1-2; the TCRdb call, TRBD1, lacks DNA for checking. Germline V gene data show CDR1 as MNHEY and CDR2 as SVGAGI. The CDR3 extends over 14 amino acids. CDR3 sequence reads: CASSFSTGDYGYTF.

This rearrangement joins TRBV12-3 or TRBV12-4 to TRBJ2-7. CDR3 length equals 13 residues. The CDR3 reads CASSLAKTYEQYF.

The gene calls are TRBV4-3 and TRBJ2-1. Germline CDR1 is LGHNA and CDR2 is YSLEER. The CDR3 contains 15 residues. The CDR3 sequence: CASSQDGGSYNEQFF.

V usage is TRBV9 and J usage is TRBJ2-7; there is no DNA to check the TCRdb D call of TRBD1. CDR1 and CDR2 (germline): SGDLS, YYNGEE. There are 14 residues in the CDR3. CDR3 sequence: CASSPGDRGDEQYF. Looking up the rest from reference TRBV9 and TRBJ2-7 gives the full variable domain: DSGVTQTPKHLITATGQRVTLRCSPRSGDLSVYWYQQSLDQGLQFLIQYYNGEERAKGNILERFSAQQFPDLHSELNLSSLELGDSALYFCASSPGDRGDEQYFGPGTRLTVT.

The gene calls are TRBV9 and TRBJ2-1. The length of the CDR3 is 11 residues. Per the germline V gene, CDR1 is SGDLS and CDR2 is YYNGEE. The CDR3 loop is CASSGYNEQFF.

The chain is built from TRBV29-1 and TRBJ2-6. CDR3 length equals 14 residues. Germline V CDR1 and CDR2: SQVTM, ANQGSEA. The CDR3 protein is CSVETPPGANVLTF.

This chain joins TRBV4-3 and TRBJ2-7; lacking DNA, the TRBD1 call made by TCRdb goes unchecked. The CDR3 has 15 residues. Germline V gene data show CDR1 as LGHNA and CDR2 as YSLEER. CDR3: CASSQGDRGLYEQYF.

The rearrangement links TRBV7-6 to TRBJ2-3; TCRdb's assignment of TRBD1 cannot be checked, as there is no DNA. The CDR3 is 15 residues long. CDR1 and CDR2 from the germline V gene are SGHVS and FNYEAQ. CDR3 sequence reads: CASSPWTESTDTQYF.

The chain joins TRBV3-1 to TRBJ2-1; with no DNA, the TCRdb D assignment of TRBD2 cannot be verified. This CDR3 has 17 amino acids. Germline V lookup: CDR1 LGHDT, CDR2 YNNKEL (reference sequence). CDR3 protein: CASSQDRTGGRAAEQFF.